The T cell receptor (beta chain) under discussion was sequenced for a study of Graves' ophthalmopathy and Graves' hyperthyroidism. The wider study: The blood sample was drawn at first diagnosis and before any treatment.

Using RNA transcripts, the TCR beta CDR3 regions were amplified. A first-round RT-PCR used HTBI primers, followed by a second-round multiplex PCR. TCRdb reanalysed the multiplex PCR reads using MiXCR and keeps one entry per CDR3 protein. The sample consists of hundreds of thousands of distinct CDR3 sequences, approximately 21% of them appearing once. V dropped 4 bases and J dropped 5; count of bases not matched to a gene: 3. The CDR3 length is 14 residues. Germline loops: CDR1 MNHNS, CDR2 SASEGT. V is TRBV6-1 and J is TRBJ2-7, with 12 bases identical to TRBD1. The source material was peripheral blood. This TCR was sampled from a woman under 30 with stable Graves' hyperthyroidism. Some clones in this sample may be carry-over from other donors' samples. This chain's CDR3 is CASSAGTGGDEQYF. The DNA for the CDR3 is TGTGCCAGCAGTGCCGGGACAGGGGGCGACGAGCAGTACTTC.